This TCR beta chain was identified during a study of PD-1 blockade in classical Hodgkin lymphoma. For the study at large: Patients had nivolumab dosed at 3 mg/kg, delivered intravenously every 2 weeks. Findings of the study overall: Before treatment, complete responders showed about the same diversity as newly diagnosed patients. Anyone who began nivolumab under 1 year after ASCT was excluded.

No patient escaped relapse after autologous stem cell transplantation, and brentuximab vedotin exposure varied. Complete response, partial response or progressive disease was recorded as best response. V shed 4 bases, J shed 7 bases, and the junction held 12 bases outside the gene matches. Germline CDR1 reads MDHEN; CDR2 reads SYDVKM. The CDR3 spans 16 residues. Comment on this clone: No antigen is known for it.

Only in-frame clones appear in the TCRdb table, and some are missing; sequencing was by immunoSEQ multiplex PCR. Among tens of thousands of clones, around 80% were seen once, and the ten largest hold 22%. The specimen was peripheral blood mononuclear cells (PBMCs), collected before the second cycle of nivolumab. The clonotype comes from a human donor with classical Hodgkin lymphoma. The gene calls are TRBV28 and TRBJ1-2; TRBD1 agrees at 10 bases. DNA for the CDR3: TGTGCCAGCAGTTCGCCCCGAGACAGGGGGCGGGGTGGCTACACCTTC. It translates to CASSSPRDRGRGGYTF.